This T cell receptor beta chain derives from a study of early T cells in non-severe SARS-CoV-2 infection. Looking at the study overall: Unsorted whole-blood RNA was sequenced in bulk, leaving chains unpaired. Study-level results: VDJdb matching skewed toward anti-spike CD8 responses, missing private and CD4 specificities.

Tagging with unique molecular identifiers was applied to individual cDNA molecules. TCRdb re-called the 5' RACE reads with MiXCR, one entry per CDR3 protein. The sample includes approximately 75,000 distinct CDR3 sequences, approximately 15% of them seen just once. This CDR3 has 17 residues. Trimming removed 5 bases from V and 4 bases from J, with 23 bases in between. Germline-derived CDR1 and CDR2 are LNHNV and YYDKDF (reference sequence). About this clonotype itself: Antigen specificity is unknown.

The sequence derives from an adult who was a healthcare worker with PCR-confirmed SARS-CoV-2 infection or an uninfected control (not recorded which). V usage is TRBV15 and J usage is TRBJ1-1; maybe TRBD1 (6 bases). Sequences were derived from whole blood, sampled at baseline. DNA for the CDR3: TGTGCCACCAGCGAGCCTCAGGAACAGGGAGAAACCACTGAAGCTTTCTTT. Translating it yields CATSEPQEQGETTEAFF. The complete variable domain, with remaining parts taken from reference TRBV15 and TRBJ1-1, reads DAMVIQNPRYQVTQFGKPVTLSCSQTLNHNVMYWYQQKSSQAPKLLFHYYDKDFNNEADTPDNFQSRRPNTSFCFLDIRSPGLGDTAMYLCATSEPQEQGETTEAFFGQGTRLTVV.